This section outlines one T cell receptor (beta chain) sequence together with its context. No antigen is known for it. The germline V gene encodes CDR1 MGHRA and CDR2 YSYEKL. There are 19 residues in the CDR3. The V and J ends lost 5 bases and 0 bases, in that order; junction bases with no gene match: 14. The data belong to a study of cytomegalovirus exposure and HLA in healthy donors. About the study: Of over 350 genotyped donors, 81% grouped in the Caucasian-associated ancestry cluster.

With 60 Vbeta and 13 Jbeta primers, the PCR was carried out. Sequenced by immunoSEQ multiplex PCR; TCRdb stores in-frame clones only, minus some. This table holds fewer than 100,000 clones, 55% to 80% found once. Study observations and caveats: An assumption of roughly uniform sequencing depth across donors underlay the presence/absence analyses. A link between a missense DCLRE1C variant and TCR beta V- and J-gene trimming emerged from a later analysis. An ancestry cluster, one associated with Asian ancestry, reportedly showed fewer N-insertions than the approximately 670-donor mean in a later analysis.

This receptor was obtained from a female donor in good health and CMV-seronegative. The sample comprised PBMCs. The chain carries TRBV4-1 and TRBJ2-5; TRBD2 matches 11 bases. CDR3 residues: CASSASGTSGRKYQETQYF. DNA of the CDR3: TGCGCCAGCAGCGCAAGTGGGACTAGCGGACGCAAGTACCAAGAGACCCAGTACTTC.